Sequencing of this T cell receptor beta chain was carried out in a study of patients and donors after allogeneic stem cell transplantation (dated by TCRdb to 2018 to 2020). Counted from cysteine to phenylalanine, this CDR3 has 10 amino acids. The DNA shown is the 30-base CDR3, in frame from base 1. The trim is 4 bases for V and 8 bases for J, with a gap of 6 bases between the germline ends. For CDR1 and CDR2, the germline V gene (reference sequence) lists DFQATT and SNEGSKA. This clonotype has a count of ten or more. Which antigen it targets is not known. No base-level quality is on record; no much larger clone is a single base apart. Receptor amplification or capture employed RT-PCR. Data came from a NextSeq 550. TCRdb reprocessing: public reads trimmed at Q25 with fastp, clones called with MiXCR, in-frame beta chains kept. Each record represents a unique CDR3 protein, reported with the most common genes and DNA among its rows. The sample contains 90,000 to 120,000 distinct CDR3 sequences, approximately 35% of them found a single time. Clones ranked in the top ten supply roughly 27% of the sample.

The chain is assembled from TRBV20-1 and TRBJ2-1, with the D gene not clear enough to name. The clonotype comes from a human donor who was either an allogeneic HSCT recipient or a stem cell or donor lymphocyte infusion donor (not recorded which). It is not recorded whose cells these are; they may come from a transplant donor. The sample comprised blood, either unsorted or a sorted T cell fraction (not recorded which). CDR3 protein: CSAKAYEQFF. The sequence in DNA is TGCAGTGCTAAGGCGTATGAGCAGTTCTTC.